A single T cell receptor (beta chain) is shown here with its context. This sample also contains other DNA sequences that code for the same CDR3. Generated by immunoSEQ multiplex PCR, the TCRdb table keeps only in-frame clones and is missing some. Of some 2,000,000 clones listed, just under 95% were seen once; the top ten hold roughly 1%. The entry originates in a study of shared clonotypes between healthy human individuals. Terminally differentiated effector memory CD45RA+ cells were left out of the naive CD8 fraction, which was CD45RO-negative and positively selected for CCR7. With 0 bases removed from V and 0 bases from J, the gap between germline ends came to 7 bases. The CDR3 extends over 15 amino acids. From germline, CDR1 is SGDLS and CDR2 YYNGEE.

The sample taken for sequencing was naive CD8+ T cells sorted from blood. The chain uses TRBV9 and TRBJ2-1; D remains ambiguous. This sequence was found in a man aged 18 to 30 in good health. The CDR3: CASSVVGSSYNEQFF. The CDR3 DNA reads TGTGCCAGCAGCGTAGTGGGCAGCTCCTACAATGAGCAGTTCTTC.